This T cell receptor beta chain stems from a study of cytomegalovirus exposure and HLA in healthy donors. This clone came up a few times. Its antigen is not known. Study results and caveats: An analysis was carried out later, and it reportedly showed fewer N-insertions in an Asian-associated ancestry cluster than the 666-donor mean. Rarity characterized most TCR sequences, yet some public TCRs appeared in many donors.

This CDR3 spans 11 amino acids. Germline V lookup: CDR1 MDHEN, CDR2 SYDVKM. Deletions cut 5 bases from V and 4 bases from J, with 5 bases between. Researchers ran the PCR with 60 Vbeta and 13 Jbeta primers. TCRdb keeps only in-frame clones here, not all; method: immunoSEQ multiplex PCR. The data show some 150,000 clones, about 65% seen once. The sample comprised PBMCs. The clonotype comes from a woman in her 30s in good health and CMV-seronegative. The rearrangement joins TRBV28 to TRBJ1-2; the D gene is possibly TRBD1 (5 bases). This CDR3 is CASSDSYGYTF. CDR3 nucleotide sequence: TGTGCCAGCAGTGACAGCTATGGCTACACCTTC.